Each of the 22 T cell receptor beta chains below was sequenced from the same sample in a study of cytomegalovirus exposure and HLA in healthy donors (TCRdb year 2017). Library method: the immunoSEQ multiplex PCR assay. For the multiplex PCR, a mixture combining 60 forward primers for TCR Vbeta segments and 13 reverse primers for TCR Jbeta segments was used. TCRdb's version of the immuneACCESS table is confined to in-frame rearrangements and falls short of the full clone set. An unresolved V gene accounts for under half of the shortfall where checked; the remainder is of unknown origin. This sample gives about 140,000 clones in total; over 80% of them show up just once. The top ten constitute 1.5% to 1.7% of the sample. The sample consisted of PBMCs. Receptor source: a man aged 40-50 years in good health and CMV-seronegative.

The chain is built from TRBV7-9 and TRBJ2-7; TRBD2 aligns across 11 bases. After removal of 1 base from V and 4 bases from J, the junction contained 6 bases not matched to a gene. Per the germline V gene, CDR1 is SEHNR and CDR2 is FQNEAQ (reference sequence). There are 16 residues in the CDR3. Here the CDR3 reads CASSLDQTSGKYEQYF. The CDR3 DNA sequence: TGTGCCAGCAGCTTAGACCAGACTAGCGGGAAATACGAGCAGTACTTC.

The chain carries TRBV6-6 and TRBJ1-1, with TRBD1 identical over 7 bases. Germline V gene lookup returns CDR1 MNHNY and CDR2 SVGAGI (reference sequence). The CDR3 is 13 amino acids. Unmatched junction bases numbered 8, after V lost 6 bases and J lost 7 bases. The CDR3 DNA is TGTGCCAGCAGCAAGGGACAGCGGGTTGAAGCTTTCTTT. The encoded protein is CASSKGQRVEAFF.

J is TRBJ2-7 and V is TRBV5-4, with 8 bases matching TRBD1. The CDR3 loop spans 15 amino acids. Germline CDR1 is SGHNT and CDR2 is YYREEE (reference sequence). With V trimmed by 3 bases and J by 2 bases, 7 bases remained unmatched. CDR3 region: CASSSDRGLAYEQYF. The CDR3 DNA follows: TGTGCCAGCAGCTCCGACAGGGGATTGGCCTACGAGCAGTACTTC.

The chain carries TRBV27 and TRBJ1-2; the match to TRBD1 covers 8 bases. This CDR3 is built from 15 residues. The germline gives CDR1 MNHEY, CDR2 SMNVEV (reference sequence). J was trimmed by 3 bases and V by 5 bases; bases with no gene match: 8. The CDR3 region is CASSPLGTGYYGYTF. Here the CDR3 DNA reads TGTGCCAGCAGTCCCCTCGGGACAGGATACTATGGCTACACCTTC.

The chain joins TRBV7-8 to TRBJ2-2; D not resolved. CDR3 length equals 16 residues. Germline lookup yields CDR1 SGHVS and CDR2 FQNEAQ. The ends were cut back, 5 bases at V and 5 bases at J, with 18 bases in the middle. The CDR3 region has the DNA TGTGCCAGCAGCCCGACGAGATCTAGAGGTACCGGGGAGCTGTTTTTT. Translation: CASSPTRSRGTGELFF.

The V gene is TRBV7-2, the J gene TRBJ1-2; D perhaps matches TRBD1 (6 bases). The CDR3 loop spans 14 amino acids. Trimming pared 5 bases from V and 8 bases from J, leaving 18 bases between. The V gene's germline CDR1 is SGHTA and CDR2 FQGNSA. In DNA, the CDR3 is TGTGCCAGCAGCCCAGAGATTGGGGGCGGCGGCTACACCTTC. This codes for CASSPEIGGGGYTF.

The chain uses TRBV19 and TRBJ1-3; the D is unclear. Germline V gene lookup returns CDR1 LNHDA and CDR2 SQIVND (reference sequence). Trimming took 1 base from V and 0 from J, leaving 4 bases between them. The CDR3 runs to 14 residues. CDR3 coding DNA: TGTGCCAGTAGTATAGGTCGCTCTGGAAACACCATATATTTT. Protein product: CASSIGRSGNTIYF.

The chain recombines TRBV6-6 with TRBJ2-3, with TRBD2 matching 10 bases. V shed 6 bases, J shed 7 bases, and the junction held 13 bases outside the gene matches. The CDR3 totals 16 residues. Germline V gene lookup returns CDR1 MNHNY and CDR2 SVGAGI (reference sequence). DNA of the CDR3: TGTGCCAGCAGACGCTTGGTAGCGGGGGGCGAGTATACGCAGTATTTT. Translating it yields CASRRLVAGGEYTQYF.

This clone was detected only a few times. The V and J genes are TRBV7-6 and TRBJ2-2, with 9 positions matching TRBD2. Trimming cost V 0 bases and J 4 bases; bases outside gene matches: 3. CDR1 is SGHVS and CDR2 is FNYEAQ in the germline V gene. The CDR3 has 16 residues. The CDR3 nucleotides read TGTGCCAGCAGCTTAGCGCGGACTAGCGCCACCGGGGAGCTGTTTTTT. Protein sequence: CASSLARTSATGELFF. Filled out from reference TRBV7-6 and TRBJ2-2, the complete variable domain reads GAGVSQSPRYKVTKRGQDVALRCDPISGHVSLYWYRQALGQGPEFLTYFNYEAQQDKSGLPNDRFSAERPEGSISTLTIQRTEQRDSAMYRCASSLARTSATGELFFGEGSRLTVL.

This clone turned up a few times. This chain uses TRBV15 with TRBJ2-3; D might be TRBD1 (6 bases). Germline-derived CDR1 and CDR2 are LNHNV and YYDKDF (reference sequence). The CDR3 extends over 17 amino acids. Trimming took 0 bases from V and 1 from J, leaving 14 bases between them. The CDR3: CATSRDAPGVGTDTQYF. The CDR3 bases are TGTGCCACCAGCAGAGATGCCCCAGGGGTGGGCACAGATACGCAGTATTTT.

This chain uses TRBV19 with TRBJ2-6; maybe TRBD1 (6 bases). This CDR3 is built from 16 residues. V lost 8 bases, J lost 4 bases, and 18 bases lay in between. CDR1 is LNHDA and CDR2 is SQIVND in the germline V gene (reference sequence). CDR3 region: CASRPTGLSGANVLTF. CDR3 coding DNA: TGTGCCAGTCGACCGACAGGATTGAGCGGGGCCAACGTCCTGACTTTC.

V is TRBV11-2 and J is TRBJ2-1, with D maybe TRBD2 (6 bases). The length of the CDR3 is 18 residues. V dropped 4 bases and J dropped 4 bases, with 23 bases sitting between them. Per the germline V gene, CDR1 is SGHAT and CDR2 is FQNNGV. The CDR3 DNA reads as TGTGCCAGCAGCTCGTTCGGGACTCGATCCCAGGCATACAATGAGCAGTTCTTC. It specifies CASSSFGTRSQAYNEQFF.

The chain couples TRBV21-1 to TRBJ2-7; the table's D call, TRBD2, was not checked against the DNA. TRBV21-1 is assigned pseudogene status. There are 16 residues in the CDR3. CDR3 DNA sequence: TGTGCCAGCAGCAAAGCCTGGTCTAGCGGGAGTTACGAGCAGTACTTC. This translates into CASSKAWSSGSYEQYF.

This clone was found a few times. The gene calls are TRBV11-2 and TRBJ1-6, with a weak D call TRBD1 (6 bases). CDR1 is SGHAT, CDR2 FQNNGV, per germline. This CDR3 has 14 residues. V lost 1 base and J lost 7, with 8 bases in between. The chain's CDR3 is CASSLAGANSPLHF. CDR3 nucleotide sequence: TGTGCCAGCAGCTTAGCAGGGGCCAATTCACCCCTCCACTTT.

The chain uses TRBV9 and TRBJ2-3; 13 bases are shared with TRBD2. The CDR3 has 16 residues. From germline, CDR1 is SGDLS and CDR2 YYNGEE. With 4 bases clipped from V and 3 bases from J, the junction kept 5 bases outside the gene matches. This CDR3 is CASSPGTSGETDTQYF. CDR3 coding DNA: TGTGCCAGCAGCCCCGGGACTAGCGGGGAGACAGATACGCAGTATTTT.

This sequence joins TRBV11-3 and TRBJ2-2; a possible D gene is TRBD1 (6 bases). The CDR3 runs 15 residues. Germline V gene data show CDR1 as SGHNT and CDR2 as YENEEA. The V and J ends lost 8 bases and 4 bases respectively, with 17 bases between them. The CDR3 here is CASAANRAFTGELFF. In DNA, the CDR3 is TGTGCCAGCGCCGCTAACAGGGCTTTCACCGGGGAGCTGTTTTTT. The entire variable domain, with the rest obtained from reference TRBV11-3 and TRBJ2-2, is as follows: EAGVVQSPRYKIIEKKQPVAFWCNPISGHNTLYWYLQNLGQGPELLIRYENEEAVDDSQLPKDRFSAERLKGVDSTLKIQPAELGDSAVYLCASAANRAFTGELFFGEGSRLTVL.

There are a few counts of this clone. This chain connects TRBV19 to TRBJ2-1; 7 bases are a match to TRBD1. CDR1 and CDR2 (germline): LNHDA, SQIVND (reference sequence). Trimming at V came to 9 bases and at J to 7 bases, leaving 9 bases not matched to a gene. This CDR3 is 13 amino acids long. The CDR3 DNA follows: TGTGCCAGCAGGGACAGTCCTGGAAATGAGCAGTTCTTC. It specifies CASRDSPGNEQFF.

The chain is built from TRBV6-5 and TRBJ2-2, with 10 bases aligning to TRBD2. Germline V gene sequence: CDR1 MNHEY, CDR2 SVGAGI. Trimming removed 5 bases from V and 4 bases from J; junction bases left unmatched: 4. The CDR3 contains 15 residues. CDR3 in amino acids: CASSTGLAVTGELFF. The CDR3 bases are TGTGCCAGCAGTACCGGACTAGCGGTCACCGGGGAGCTGTTTTTT.

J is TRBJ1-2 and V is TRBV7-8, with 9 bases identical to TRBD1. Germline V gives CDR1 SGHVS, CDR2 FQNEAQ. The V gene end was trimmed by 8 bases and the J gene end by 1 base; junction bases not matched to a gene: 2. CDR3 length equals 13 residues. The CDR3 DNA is TGTGCCAGCGGGACAGGGTTTAACTATGGCTACACCTTC. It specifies CASGTGFNYGYTF.

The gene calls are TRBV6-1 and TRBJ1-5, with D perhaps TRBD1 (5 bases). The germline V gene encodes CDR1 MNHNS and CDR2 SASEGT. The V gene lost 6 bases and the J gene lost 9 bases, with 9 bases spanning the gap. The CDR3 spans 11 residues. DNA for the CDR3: TGTGCCAGCAGGACGACAGTGCCCCAGCATTTT. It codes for CASRTTVPQHF.

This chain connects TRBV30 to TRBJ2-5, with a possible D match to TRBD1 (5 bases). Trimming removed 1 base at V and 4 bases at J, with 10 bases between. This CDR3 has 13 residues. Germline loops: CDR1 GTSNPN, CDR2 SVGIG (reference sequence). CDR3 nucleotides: TGTGCCTGGAGTGAAGGGGTTGGAGAGACCCAGTACTTC. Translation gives CAWSEGVGETQYF.

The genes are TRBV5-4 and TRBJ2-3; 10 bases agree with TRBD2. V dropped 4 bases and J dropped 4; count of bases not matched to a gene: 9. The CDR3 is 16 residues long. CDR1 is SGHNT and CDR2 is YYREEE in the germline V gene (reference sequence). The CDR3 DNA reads TGTGCCAGCAGCGCCAGGGGAGCGGGGGGGGCAGATACGCAGTATTTT. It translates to CASSARGAGGADTQYF.